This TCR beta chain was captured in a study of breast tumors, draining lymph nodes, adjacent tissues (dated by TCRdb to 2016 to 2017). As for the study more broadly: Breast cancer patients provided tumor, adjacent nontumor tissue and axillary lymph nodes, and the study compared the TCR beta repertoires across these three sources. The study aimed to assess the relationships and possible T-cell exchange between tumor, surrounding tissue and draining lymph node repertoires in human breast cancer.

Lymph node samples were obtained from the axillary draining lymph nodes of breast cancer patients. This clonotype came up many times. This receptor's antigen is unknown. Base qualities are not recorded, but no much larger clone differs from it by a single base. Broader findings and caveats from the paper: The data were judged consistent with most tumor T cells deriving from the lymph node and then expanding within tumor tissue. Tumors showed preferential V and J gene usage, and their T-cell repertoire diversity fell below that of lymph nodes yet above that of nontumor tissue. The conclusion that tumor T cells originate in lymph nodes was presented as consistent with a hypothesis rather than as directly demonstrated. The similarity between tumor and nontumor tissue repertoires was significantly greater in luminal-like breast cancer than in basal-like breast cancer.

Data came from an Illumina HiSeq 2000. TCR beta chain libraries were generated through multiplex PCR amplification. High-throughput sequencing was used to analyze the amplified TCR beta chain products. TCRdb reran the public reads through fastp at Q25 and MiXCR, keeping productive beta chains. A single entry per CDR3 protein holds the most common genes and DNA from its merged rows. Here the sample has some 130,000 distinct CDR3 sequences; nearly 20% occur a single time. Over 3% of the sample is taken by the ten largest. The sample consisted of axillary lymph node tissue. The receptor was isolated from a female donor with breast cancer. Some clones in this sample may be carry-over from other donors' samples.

For the CDR3, the sequence is CASSLGQGTTQYF. In nucleotide form, the sequence is TGCGCCAGCAGCTTAGGACAGGGGACGACCCAGTACTTC. This receptor chain uses TRBV5-1 and TRBJ2-5, and 9 junctional nucleotides match TRBD1. The CDR3 measures 13 amino acids from cysteine to phenylalanine. The sequence is cut down to CDR3 DNA, 39 bases in frame from base 1. The germline V gene encodes CDR1 SGHRS and CDR2 YFSETQ. At the junction V is shortened by 2 bases and J by 7 bases; bases outside the gene matches: 3.